This T cell receptor beta chain came from a study of technical replicates of blood from several donors. Germline assignment: CDR1 MNHNS and CDR2 SASEGT. The CDR3 contains 15 residues. With 2 bases clipped from V and 7 bases from J, the junction kept 6 bases outside the gene matches. Profiled with immunoSEQ multiplex PCR; TCRdb holds only in-frame clones, not every one. Here the sample spans some 66,000 clones, about 98% being singletons. The origin of this receptor is a human donor in good health. Sequencing was done on a sample of T cells isolated from PBMCs. The chain employs TRBV6-1 and TRBJ1-4; 8 positions agree with TRBD1. CDR3 residues: CASSETGQGREKLFF. In DNA, the CDR3 is TGTGCCAGCAGTGAAACCGGACAGGGTCGTGAAAAACTGTTTTTT.